The 4 T cell receptor beta chains in this list originate from one sample, sequenced in a study of beta chain features in type 1 diabetes. The investigators reverse transcribed all of the isolated RNA, so they sequenced expressed TCRB transcripts. Assay used: immunoSEQ multiplex PCR; TCRdb lists only in-frame clones, some missing. The sample has 300,000 to 350,000 clones, 7.5% to 9% seen once. The sample was central memory CD4+ T cells from blood. The receptors here all came from a woman between 18 and 29 years old in good health.

CDR3 bases: TGTGCCAGCAGCCAAGACAGAGATCAGCCCCAGCATTTT. Translation: CASSQDRDQPQHF. The chain is built from TRBV7-9 and TRBJ1-5, with D possibly TRBD1 on 5 matching bases. The germline V and J ends were trimmed by 5 bases and 5 bases, with 10 bases remaining between them. The germline gives CDR1 SEHNR, CDR2 FQNEAQ (reference sequence). The CDR3 sequence is 13 residues long.

This clone was seen a single time. The CDR3 here is CASSAGTGVSEQYF. The CDR3, as DNA: TGTGCCAGCAGTGCCGGGACAGGGGTAAGCGAGCAGTACTTC. J is TRBJ2-7 and V is TRBV6-5; 10 nucleotides align to TRBD1. V lost 5 bases, J lost 6 bases, and 7 bases stayed unmatched. Germline CDR1 is MNHEY and CDR2 is SVGAGI. The CDR3 is made up of 14 amino acids.

The chain has TRBV28 and TRBJ2-7; either TRBD1 or TRBD2 may fit D (6 bases each). The CDR3 is made up of 14 amino acids. V shed 3 bases and J shed 3 bases, with 12 bases lying between them. In germline, CDR1 is MDHEN, CDR2 SYDVKM. CDR3 protein: CASSFGGGLYEQYF. Here the CDR3 DNA reads TGTGCCAGCAGTTTTGGTGGGGGGCTCTACGAGCAGTACTTC.

This clone was seen only a few times. This chain uses TRBV7-3 with TRBJ1-4; D gene uncertain. CDR3 length: 13 residues. V was trimmed by 4 bases and J by 7 bases, leaving 10 bases between them. Germline assignment: CDR1 SGHTA and CDR2 FQGTGA. The CDR3 sequence: CASSWAVGEKLFF. DNA of the CDR3: TGTGCCAGCAGCTGGGCAGTAGGTGAAAAACTGTTTTTT.